These T cell receptor beta chains were read from a single sample in a study of CD8 T cells in ankylosing spondylitis. TCRdb reanalysed the 5' RACE reads using MiXCR and keeps one entry per CDR3 protein. Counted here are roughly 120,000 distinct CDR3 sequences, roughly an eighth occurring once; the ten biggest clones make up approximately 3%. Sequenced input: blood, either unsorted or a sorted T cell fraction (not recorded which). All receptors come from a female donor with ankylosing spondylitis or in good health (not recorded which). CDR3s include the opening cysteine and the closing phenylalanine or tryptophan. Fields, in order: D gene, clone size, J gene, V gene, CDR3 protein, CDR3 DNA. The D gene is left open where the match is weak. Not every row has a clone size; where given, it reads once, few, many or a size class.

D gene: NA
clone size: many
J gene: TRBJ2-7
V gene: TRBV12-3/TRBV12-4
CDR3 protein: CASSKLGYYEQYF
CDR3 DNA: TGTGCCAGCAGCAAACTCGGGTACTACGAGCAGTACTTC

D gene: NA
clone size: NA
J gene: TRBJ2-3
V gene: TRBV15
CDR3 protein: CAISRVSTDTQYF
CDR3 DNA: TGTGCCATCAGCAGAGTCAGCACAGATACGCAGTATTTT

D gene: NA
clone size: many
J gene: TRBJ1-2
V gene: TRBV6-1
CDR3 protein: CASSEALGFLDGYTF
CDR3 DNA: TGTGCCAGCAGTGAAGCATTGGGGTTCCTCGATGGCTACACCTTC

D gene: NA
clone size: NA
J gene: TRBJ2-4
V gene: TRBV7-2
CDR3 protein: CASSLDWVSAKNIQYF
CDR3 DNA: TGTGCCAGCAGCTTAGATTGGGTCTCAGCCAAAAACATTCAGTACTTC

D gene: TRBD1
clone size: few
J gene: TRBJ1-2
V gene: TRBV2
CDR3 protein: CASSEALQGAAYGYTF
CDR3 DNA: TGTGCCAGCAGTGAAGCCCTACAGGGGGCCGCCTATGGCTACACCTTC

D gene: TRBD2
clone size: few
J gene: TRBJ2-1
V gene: TRBV9
CDR3 protein: CASSVGASGRKNEQFF
CDR3 DNA: TGTGCCAGCAGCGTAGGGGCTAGCGGGAGGAAAAATGAGCAGTTCTTC

D gene: TRBD1
clone size: many
J gene: TRBJ2-5
V gene: TRBV7-7
CDR3 protein: CASSSGTGLRETQYF
CDR3 DNA: TGTGCTAGCAGTTCCGGGACAGGGCTGAGGGAGACCCAGTACTTC

D gene: NA
clone size: many
J gene: TRBJ2-3
V gene: TRBV20-1
CDR3 protein: CSAGLLTDTQYF
CDR3 DNA: TGCAGTGCCGGGCTTCTCACAGATACGCAGTATTTT

D gene: NA
clone size: NA
J gene: TRBJ2-5
V gene: TRBV7-9
CDR3 protein: CASSLSLGQETQYF
CDR3 DNA: TGTGCCAGCAGCTTATCCTTGGGCCAAGAGACCCAGTACTTC

D gene: NA
clone size: NA
J gene: TRBJ1-1
V gene: TRBV7-3
CDR3 protein: CASSLRRDTEAFF
CDR3 DNA: TGTGCCAGCAGCTTGCGTAGAGACACTGAAGCTTTCTTT

D gene: TRBD1
clone size: NA
J gene: TRBJ2-7
V gene: TRBV25-1
CDR3 protein: CASSQISGTGTEQYF
CDR3 DNA: TGTGCCAGCAGTCAGATCTCCGGGACAGGGACCGAGCAGTACTTC

D gene: NA
clone size: many
J gene: TRBJ2-7
V gene: TRBV27
CDR3 protein: CAMAPLLNEQYF
CDR3 DNA: TGTGCCATGGCCCCCTTGTTGAACGAGCAGTACTTC

D gene: NA
clone size: few
J gene: TRBJ2-3
V gene: TRBV20-1
CDR3 protein: CSATDGSPGASSTDTQYF
CDR3 DNA: TGCAGTGCTACCGACGGTTCGCCGGGGGCATCTTCCACAGATACGCAGTATTTT

D gene: NA
clone size: few
J gene: TRBJ2-7
V gene: TRBV7-2
CDR3 protein: CASSFLNLGPYEQYF
CDR3 DNA: TGTGCCAGCAGCTTTCTCAACCTTGGACCTTACGAGCAGTACTTC

D gene: TRBD2
clone size: many
J gene: TRBJ2-7
V gene: TRBV5-1
CDR3 protein: CASSLFTSGASGSYEQYF
CDR3 DNA: TGCGCCAGCAGCCTATTCACTAGCGGGGCCTCCGGCTCCTACGAGCAGTACTTC

D gene: NA
clone size: few
J gene: TRBJ1-5
V gene: TRBV28
CDR3 protein: CASSPDQPQHF
CDR3 DNA: TGTGCCAGCAGTCCAGATCAGCCCCAGCATTTT

D gene: NA
clone size: many
J gene: TRBJ2-2
V gene: TRBV7-2
CDR3 protein: CASSLARGELFF
CDR3 DNA: TGTGCCAGCAGCTTAGCACGGGGGGAGCTGTTTTTT

D gene: NA
clone size: NA
J gene: TRBJ2-3
V gene: TRBV9
CDR3 protein: CASSVQGIDTQYF
CDR3 DNA: TGTGCCAGCAGCGTACAGGGGATAGATACGCAGTATTTT

D gene: NA
clone size: few
J gene: TRBJ2-5
V gene: TRBV11-2
CDR3 protein: CASSLEGFGTQYF
CDR3 DNA: TGTGCCAGCAGCTTAGAAGGATTTGGGACCCAGTACTTC

D gene: NA
clone size: many
J gene: TRBJ2-1
V gene: TRBV12-3/TRBV12-4
CDR3 protein: CASSWDLYNEQFF
CDR3 DNA: TGTGCCAGCAGCTGGGACCTCTACAATGAGCAGTTCTTC

D gene: NA
clone size: many
J gene: TRBJ2-5
V gene: TRBV20-1
CDR3 protein: CSARDPPPRETQYF
CDR3 DNA: TGCAGTGCTAGAGATCCCCCCCCGCGGGAGACCCAGTACTTC

D gene: NA
clone size: few
J gene: TRBJ2-3
V gene: TRBV5-1
CDR3 protein: CASRWWSDTQYF
CDR3 DNA: TGCGCCAGCAGGTGGTGGAGTGATACGCAGTATTTT

D gene: TRBD1
clone size: NA
J gene: TRBJ2-1
V gene: TRBV5-5
CDR3 protein: CASSLGTGGGLVQFF
CDR3 DNA: TGTGCCAGCAGCTTAGGGACAGGGGGCGGGCTAGTGCAGTTCTTC

D gene: NA
clone size: NA
J gene: TRBJ2-3
V gene: TRBV29-1
CDR3 protein: CSVDSGRSTDTQYF
CDR3 DNA: TGCAGCGTTGACAGCGGGCGTAGCACAGATACGCAGTATTTT

D gene: NA
clone size: few
J gene: TRBJ2-3
V gene: TRBV2
CDR3 protein: CASSGSSDTQYF
CDR3 DNA: TGTGCCAGCAGTGGTTCCTCAGATACGCAGTATTTT

D gene: TRBD2
clone size: many
J gene: TRBJ2-3
V gene: TRBV20-1
CDR3 protein: CSARDKLAGDPDTQYF
CDR3 DNA: TGCAGTGCTAGAGATAAACTAGCGGGAGATCCAGATACGCAGTATTTT

D gene: NA
clone size: NA
J gene: TRBJ2-3
V gene: TRBV20-1
CDR3 protein: CSARERELGDTQYF
CDR3 DNA: TGCAGTGCTAGAGAGCGGGAACTAGGAGATACGCAGTATTTT

D gene: TRBD1
clone size: few
J gene: TRBJ1-4
V gene: TRBV5-1
CDR3 protein: CASSEYRQGGESGKLFF
CDR3 DNA: TGCGCCAGCTCCGAATACCGACAGGGGGGAGAAAGCGGAAAACTGTTTTTT

D gene: NA
clone size: NA
J gene: TRBJ1-2
V gene: TRBV19
CDR3 protein: CASRSGQPRIDGYTF
CDR3 DNA: TGTGCCAGTAGGTCTGGGCAGCCACGAATTGATGGCTACACCTTC

D gene: NA
clone size: NA
J gene: TRBJ2-5
V gene: TRBV29-1
CDR3 protein: CSSISGVETQYF
CDR3 DNA: TGCAGCAGTATCTCAGGGGTCGAGACCCAGTACTTC

D gene: NA
clone size: many
J gene: TRBJ2-6
V gene: TRBV6-1
CDR3 protein: CASTPVGGAFSGANVLTF
CDR3 DNA: TGTGCCAGCACCCCGGTAGGGGGGGCCTTCTCTGGGGCCAACGTCCTGACTTTC

D gene: NA
clone size: many
J gene: TRBJ2-3
V gene: TRBV27
CDR3 protein: CASSLIGLGDTQYF
CDR3 DNA: TGTGCCAGCAGTTTAATTGGCTTAGGAGATACGCAGTATTTT

D gene: NA
clone size: few
J gene: TRBJ2-3
V gene: TRBV11-3
CDR3 protein: CASSLVQDGDTQYF
CDR3 DNA: TGTGCCAGCAGCTTAGTTCAGGATGGAGATACGCAGTATTTT

D gene: TRBD1
clone size: many
J gene: TRBJ2-7
V gene: TRBV7-2
CDR3 protein: CASSLGTAYYEQYF
CDR3 DNA: TGTGCCAGCAGCTTGGGGACAGCCTACTACGAGCAGTACTTC

D gene: NA
clone size: many
J gene: TRBJ2-7
V gene: TRBV6-1
CDR3 protein: CASSEFPRQTSYEQYF
CDR3 DNA: TGTGCCAGCAGTGAATTTCCGAGACAGACCTCCTACGAGCAGTACTTC

D gene: NA
clone size: few
J gene: TRBJ2-3
V gene: TRBV5-5
CDR3 protein: CASNTRDPGRPDTQYF
CDR3 DNA: TGTGCCAGCAACACACGGGACCCAGGTCGTCCAGATACGCAGTATTTT

D gene: TRBD2
clone size: NA
J gene: TRBJ2-1
V gene: TRBV10-3
CDR3 protein: CATSESTGLAGSNEQFF
CDR3 DNA: TGTGCCACCAGTGAGTCGACGGGACTAGCGGGATCTAATGAGCAGTTCTTC

D gene: NA
clone size: many
J gene: TRBJ2-1
V gene: TRBV27
CDR3 protein: CASSWGPYNEQFF
CDR3 DNA: TGTGCCAGCAGTTGGGGGCCCTACAATGAGCAGTTCTTC

D gene: NA
clone size: many
J gene: TRBJ1-4
V gene: TRBV9
CDR3 protein: CASSVGPGEKLFF
CDR3 DNA: TGTGCCAGCAGCGTAGGGCCGGGTGAAAAACTGTTTTTT

D gene: NA
clone size: many
J gene: TRBJ1-1
V gene: TRBV5-8
CDR3 protein: CASSLMPGNTEAFF
CDR3 DNA: TGTGCCAGCAGCTTGATGCCCGGGAACACTGAAGCTTTCTTT

D gene: TRBD1
clone size: many
J gene: TRBJ1-1
V gene: TRBV3-1
CDR3 protein: CASSPRDRGISTEAFF
CDR3 DNA: TGTGCCAGCAGCCCGAGGGACAGGGGAATAAGCACTGAAGCTTTCTTT

D gene: NA
clone size: many
J gene: TRBJ2-1
V gene: TRBV7-2
CDR3 protein: CASSADLSSYNEQFF
CDR3 DNA: TGTGCCAGCAGCGCCGACCTCAGCTCCTACAATGAGCAGTTCTTC